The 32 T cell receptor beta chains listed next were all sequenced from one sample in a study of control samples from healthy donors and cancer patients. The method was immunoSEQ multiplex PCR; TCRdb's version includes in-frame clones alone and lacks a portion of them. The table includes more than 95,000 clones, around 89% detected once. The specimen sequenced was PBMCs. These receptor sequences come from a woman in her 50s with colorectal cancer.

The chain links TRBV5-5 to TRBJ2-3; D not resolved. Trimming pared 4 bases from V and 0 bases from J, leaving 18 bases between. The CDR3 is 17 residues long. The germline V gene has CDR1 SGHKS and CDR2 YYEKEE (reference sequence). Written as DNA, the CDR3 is TGTGCCAGCAGCCCCCGATTATCGTGGGCTAGCACAGATACGCAGTATTTT. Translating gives CASSPRLSWASTDTQYF. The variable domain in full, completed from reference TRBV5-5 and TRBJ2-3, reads DAGVTQSPTHLIKTRGQQVTLRCSPISGHKSVSWYQQVLGQGPQFIFQYYEKEERGRGNFPDRFSARQFPNYSSELNVNALLLGDSALYLCASSPRLSWASTDTQYFGPGTRLTVL.

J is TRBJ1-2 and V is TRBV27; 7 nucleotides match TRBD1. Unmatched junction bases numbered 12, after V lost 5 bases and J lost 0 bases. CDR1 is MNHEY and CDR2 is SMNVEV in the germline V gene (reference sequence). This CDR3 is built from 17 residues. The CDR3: CASSLTRETGTNYGYTF. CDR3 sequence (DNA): TGTGCCAGCAGTCTAACACGGGAGACAGGGACTAACTATGGCTACACCTTC.

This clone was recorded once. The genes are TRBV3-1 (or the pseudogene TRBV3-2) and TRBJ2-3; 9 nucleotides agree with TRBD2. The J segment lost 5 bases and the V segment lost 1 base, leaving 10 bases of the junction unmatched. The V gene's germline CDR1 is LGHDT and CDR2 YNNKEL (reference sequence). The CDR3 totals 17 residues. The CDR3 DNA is TGTGCCAGCAGCCAAGTCCTCAGGGTTAGCGGGGGAGATACGCAGTATTTT. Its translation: CASSQVLRVSGGDTQYF.

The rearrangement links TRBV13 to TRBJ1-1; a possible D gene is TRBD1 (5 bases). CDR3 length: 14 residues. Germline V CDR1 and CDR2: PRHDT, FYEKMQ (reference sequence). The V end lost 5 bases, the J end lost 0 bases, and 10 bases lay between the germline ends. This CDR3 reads CASSRGHLNTEAFF. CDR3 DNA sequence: TGTGCCAGCAGCCGCGGACATTTGAACACTGAAGCTTTCTTT.

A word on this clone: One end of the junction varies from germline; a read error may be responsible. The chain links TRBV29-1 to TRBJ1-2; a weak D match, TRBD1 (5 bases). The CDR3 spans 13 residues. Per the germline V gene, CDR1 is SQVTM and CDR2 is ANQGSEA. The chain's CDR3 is CSVEVGENYGYTF. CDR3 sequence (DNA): TGCAGCGTGGAAGTAGGGGAAAACTATGGCTACACCTTC.

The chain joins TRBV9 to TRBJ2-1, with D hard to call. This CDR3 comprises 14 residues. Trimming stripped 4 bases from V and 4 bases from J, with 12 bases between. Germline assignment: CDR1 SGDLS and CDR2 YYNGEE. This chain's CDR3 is CASSPRLVYNEQFF. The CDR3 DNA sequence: TGTGCCAGCAGCCCCCGACTCGTTTACAATGAGCAGTTCTTC.

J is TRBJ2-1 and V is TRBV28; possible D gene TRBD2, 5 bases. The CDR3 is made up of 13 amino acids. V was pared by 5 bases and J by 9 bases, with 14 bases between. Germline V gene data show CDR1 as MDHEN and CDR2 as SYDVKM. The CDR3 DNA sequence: TGTGCCAGCAGTCAGCGGAGAAACGGTGAGCAGTTCTTC. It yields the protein CASSQRRNGEQFF.

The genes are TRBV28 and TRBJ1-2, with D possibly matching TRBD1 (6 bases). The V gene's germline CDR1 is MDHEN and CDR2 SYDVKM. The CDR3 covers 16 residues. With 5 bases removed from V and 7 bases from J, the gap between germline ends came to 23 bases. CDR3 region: CASSPPIGGKDVGYTF. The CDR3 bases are TGTGCCAGCAGTCCCCCGATAGGGGGTAAAGACGTTGGCTACACCTTC.

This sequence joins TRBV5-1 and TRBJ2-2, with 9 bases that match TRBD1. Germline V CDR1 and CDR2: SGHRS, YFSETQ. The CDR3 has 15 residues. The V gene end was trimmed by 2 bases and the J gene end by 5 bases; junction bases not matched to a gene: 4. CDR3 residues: CASSLTGGHTGELFF. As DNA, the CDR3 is TGCGCCAGCAGCTTAACAGGGGGCCATACCGGGGAGCTGTTTTTT.

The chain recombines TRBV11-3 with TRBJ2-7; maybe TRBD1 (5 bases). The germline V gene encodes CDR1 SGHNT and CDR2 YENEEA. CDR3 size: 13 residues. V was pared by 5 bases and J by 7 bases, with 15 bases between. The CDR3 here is CASSPQGWEEQYF. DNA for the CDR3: TGTGCCAGCAGCCCGCAGGGTTGGGAAGAGCAGTACTTC.

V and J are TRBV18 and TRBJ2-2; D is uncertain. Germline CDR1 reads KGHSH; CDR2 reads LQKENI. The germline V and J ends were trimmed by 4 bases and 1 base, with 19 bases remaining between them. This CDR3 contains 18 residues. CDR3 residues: CASSRLGMQTLNTGELFF. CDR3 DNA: TGTGCCAGCTCACGGTTGGGGATGCAGACCTTGAACACCGGGGAGCTGTTTTTT.

CDR3: CASSSSRAAPYNEQFF. The CDR3 region has the DNA TGTGCCAGCAGCTCGTCAAGGGCGGCCCCCTACAATGAGCAGTTCTTC. This rearrangement joins TRBV11-2 to TRBJ2-1, with D hard to call. Trimming pared 4 bases from V and 2 bases from J, leaving 15 bases between. Germline values: CDR1 SGHAT, CDR2 FQNNGV. This CDR3 has 16 residues.

For the CDR3, the DNA is TGTGCCAGCAGCTTAATAGAGACCCAGTACTTC. Protein: CASSLIETQYF. V gene TRBV25-1 combines with J gene TRBJ2-5; D not certain. This CDR3 has 11 amino acids. V lost 6 bases and J 4 bases, leaving 6 bases between the germline ends. Germline V gives CDR1 MGHDK, CDR2 SYGVNS.

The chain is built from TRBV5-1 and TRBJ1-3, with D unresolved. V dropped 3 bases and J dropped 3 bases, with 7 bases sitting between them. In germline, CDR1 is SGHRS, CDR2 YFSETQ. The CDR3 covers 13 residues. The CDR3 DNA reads TGCGCCAGCAGCTCGTCGGATGGAAACACCATATATTTT. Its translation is CASSSSDGNTIYF. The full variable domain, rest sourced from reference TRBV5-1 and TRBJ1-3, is KAGVTQTPRYLIKTRGQQVTLSCSPISGHRSVSWYQQTPGQGLQFLFEYFSETQRNKGNFPGRFSGRQFSNSRSEMNVSTLELGDSALYLCASSSSDGNTIYFGEGSWLTVV.

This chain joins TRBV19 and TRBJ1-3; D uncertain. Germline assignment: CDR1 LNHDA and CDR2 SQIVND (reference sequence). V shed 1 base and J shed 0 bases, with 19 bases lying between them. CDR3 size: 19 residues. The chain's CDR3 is CASSIVLPVGLRSGNTIYF. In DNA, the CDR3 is TGTGCCAGTAGTATAGTGCTTCCGGTGGGTCTTCGCTCTGGAAACACCATATATTTT.

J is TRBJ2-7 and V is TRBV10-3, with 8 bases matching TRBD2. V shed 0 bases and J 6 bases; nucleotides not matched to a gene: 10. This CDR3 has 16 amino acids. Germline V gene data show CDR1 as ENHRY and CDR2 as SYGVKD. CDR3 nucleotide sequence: TGTGCCATCAGTGAGTCGGGCCCGGGAGGGACCTCCGAGCAGTACTTC. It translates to CAISESGPGGTSEQYF.

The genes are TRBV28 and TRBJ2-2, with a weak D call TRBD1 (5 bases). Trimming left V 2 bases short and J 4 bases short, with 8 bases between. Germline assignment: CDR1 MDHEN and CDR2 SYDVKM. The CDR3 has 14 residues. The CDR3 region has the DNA TGTGCCAGCAGTTTAGCAGGGTCCACCGGGGAGCTGTTTTTT. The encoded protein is CASSLAGSTGELFF.

The CDR3 region is CASSKAGANVLTF. The CDR3 nucleotides are TGTGCCAGCAGTAAAGCTGGGGCCAACGTCCTGACTTTC. The chain combines TRBV28 with TRBJ2-6; D gene uncertain. The V gene's germline CDR1 is MDHEN and CDR2 SYDVKM. This CDR3 comprises 13 residues. V lost 5 bases and J lost 2, with 4 bases in between.

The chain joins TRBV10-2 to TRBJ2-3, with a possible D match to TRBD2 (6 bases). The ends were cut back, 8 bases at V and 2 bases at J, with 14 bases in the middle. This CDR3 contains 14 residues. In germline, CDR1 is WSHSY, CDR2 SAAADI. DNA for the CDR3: TGCGCCAGCGGGGCGGGGCGGTTCACAGATACGCAGTATTTT. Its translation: CASGAGRFTDTQYF.

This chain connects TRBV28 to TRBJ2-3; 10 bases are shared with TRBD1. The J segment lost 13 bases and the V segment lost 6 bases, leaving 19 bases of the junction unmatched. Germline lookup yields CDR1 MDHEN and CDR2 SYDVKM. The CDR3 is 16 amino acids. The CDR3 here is CASSPPYGTGVLGEYF. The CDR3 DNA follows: TGTGCCAGCAGCCCCCCCTACGGGACAGGGGTTTTAGGGGAGTATTTT.

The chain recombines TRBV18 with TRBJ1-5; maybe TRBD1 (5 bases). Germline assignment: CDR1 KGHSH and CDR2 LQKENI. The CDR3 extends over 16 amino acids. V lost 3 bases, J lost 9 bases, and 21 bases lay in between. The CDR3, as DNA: TGTGCCAGCTCACCTACGACGGTGTCTTCGGGGGGGCCCCAGCATTTT. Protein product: CASSPTTVSSGGPQHF. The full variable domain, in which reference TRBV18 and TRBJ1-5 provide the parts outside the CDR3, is NAGVMQNPRHLVRRRGQEARLRCSPMKGHSHVYWYRQLPEEGLKFMVYLQKENIIDESGMPKERFSAEFPKEGPSILRIQQVVRGDSAAYFCASSPTTVSSGGPQHFGDGTRLSIL.

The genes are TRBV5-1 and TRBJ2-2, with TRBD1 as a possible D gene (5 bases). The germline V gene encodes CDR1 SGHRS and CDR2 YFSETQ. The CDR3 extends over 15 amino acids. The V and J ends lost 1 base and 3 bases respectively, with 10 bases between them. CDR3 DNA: TGCGCCAGCAGCTTGAGGGGTTCGGACACCGGGGAGCTGTTTTTT. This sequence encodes CASSLRGSDTGELFF.

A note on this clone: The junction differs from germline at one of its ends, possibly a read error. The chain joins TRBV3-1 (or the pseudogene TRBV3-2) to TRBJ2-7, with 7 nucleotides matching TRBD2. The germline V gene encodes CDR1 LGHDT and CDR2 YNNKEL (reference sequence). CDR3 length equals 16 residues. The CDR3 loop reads CASSPDGGGFTYKQYF. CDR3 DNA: TGTGCCAGCAGCCCCGACGGGGGAGGGTTTACCTACAAGCAGTACTTC.

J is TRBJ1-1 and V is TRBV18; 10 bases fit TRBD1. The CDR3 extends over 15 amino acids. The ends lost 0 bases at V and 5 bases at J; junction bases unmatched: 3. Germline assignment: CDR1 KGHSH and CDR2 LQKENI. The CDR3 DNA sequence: TGTGCCAGCTCACCACCGGGGACAGGGGCGACTGAAGCTTTCTTT. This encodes CASSPPGTGATEAFF.

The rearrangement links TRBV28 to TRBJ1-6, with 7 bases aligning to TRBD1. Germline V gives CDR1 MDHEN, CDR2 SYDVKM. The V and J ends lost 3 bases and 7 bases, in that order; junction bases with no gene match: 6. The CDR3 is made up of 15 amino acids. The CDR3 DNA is TGTGCCAGCAGTTTCCCGGGACAGCCGAATTCACCCCTCCACTTT. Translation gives CASSFPGQPNSPLHF.

CDR3 region: CASSPTQRGQGNGYTF. The CDR3 DNA is TGTGCCAGCAGCCCAACCCAACGGGGACAGGGTAATGGCTACACCTTC. The chain carries TRBV9 and TRBJ1-2; 9 bases match TRBD1. Germline values: CDR1 SGDLS, CDR2 YYNGEE. The CDR3 is 16 amino acids. The V and J ends lost 4 bases and 6 bases, in that order; junction bases with no gene match: 13. The complete variable domain, with remaining parts taken from reference TRBV9 and TRBJ1-2, reads DSGVTQTPKHLITATGQRVTLRCSPRSGDLSVYWYQQSLDQGLQFLIQYYNGEERAKGNILERFSAQQFPDLHSELNLSSLELGDSALYFCASSPTQRGQGNGYTFGSGTRLTVV.

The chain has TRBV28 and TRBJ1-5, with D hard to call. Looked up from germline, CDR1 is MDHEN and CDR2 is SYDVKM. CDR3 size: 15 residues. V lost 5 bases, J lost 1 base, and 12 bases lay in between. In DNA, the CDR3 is TGTGCCAGCAGTATGCAAGGAACAAGCAATCAGCCCCAGCATTTT. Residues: CASSMQGTSNQPQHF.

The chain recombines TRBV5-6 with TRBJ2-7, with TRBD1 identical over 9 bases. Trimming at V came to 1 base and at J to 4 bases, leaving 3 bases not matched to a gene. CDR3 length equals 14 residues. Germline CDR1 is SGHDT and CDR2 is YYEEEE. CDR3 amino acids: CASSLNRGRYEQYF. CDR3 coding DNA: TGTGCCAGCAGCTTGAACAGGGGGCGGTACGAGCAGTACTTC.

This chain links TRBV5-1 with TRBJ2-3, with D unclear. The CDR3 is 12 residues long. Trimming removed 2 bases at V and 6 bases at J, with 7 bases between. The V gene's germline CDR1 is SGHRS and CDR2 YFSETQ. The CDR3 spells CASSLGEDTQYF. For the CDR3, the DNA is TGCGCCAGCAGCTTAGGTGAGGATACGCAGTATTTT.

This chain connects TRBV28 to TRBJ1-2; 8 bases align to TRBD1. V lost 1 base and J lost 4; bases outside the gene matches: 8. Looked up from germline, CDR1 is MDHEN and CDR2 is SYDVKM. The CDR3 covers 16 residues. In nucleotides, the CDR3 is TGTGCCAGCAGTTTATCGGGACAGGAATACCTCTATGGCTACACCTTC. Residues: CASSLSGQEYLYGYTF.

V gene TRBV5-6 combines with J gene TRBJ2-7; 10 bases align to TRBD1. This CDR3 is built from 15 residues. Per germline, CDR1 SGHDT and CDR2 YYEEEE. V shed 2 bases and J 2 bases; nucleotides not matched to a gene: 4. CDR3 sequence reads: CASSLDGTGAYEQYF. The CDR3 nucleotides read TGTGCCAGCAGCTTAGATGGGACAGGGGCCTACGAGCAGTACTTC.

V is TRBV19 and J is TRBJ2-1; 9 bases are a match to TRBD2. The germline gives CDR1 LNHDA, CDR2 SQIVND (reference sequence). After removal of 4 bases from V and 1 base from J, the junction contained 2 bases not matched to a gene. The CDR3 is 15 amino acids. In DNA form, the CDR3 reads TGTGCCAGTAGTAAGCTAGCGGGGTCCTACAATGAGCAGTTCTTC. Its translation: CASSKLAGSYNEQFF.